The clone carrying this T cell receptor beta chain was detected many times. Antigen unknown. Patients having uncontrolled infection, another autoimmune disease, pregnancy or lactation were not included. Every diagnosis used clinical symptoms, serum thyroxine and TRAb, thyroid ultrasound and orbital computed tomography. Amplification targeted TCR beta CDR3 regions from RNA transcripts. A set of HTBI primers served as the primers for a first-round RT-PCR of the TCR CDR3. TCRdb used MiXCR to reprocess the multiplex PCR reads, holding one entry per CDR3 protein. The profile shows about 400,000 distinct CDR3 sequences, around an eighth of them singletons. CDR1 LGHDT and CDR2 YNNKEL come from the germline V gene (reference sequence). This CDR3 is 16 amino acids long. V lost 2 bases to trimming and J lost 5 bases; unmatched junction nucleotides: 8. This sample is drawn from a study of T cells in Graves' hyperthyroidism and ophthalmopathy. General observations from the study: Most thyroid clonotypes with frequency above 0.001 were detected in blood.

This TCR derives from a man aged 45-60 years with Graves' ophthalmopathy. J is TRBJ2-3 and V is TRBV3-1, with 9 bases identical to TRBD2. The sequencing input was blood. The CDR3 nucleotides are TGTGCCAGCAGCCAAAAACTAGCGGGCACGGGAGATACGCAGTATTTT. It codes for CASSQKLAGTGDTQYF.